What follows are 11 T cell receptor beta chains derived from one specimen sequenced in a study of a mutant IDH1 vaccine in newly diagnosed glioma. Stated time point: baseline, week 1 (first vaccination visit). Treatment described: pre-vaccination baseline after standard-of-care therapy. Profiling relied on immunoSEQ multiplex PCR, and the TCRdb table lists in-frame clones only, not all of them. Here the sample spans about 67,000 clones, around 83% being singletons. The sequences come from peripheral blood mononuclear cells (PBMCs), collected from a glioma patient treated with radiotherapy, temozolomide or both. The receptors stem from a young woman with glioma. Some clones in this sample may be carry-over from other donors' samples.

The J gene is TRBJ2-1, the V gene TRBV5-4; a weak D match, TRBD2 (5 bases). Trimming removed 1 base from V and 10 bases from J, with 9 bases in between. The length of the CDR3 is 12 residues. The germline V gene encodes CDR1 SGHNT and CDR2 YYREEE (reference sequence). The CDR3 loop is CASSLSLAEQFF. The CDR3 DNA sequence: TGTGCCAGCAGCTTGAGCTTAGCGGAGCAGTTCTTC. Full variable domain (outside the CDR3, taken from reference TRBV5-4 and TRBJ2-1): ETGVTQSPTHLIKTRGQQVTLRCSSQSGHNTVSWYQQALGQGPQFIFQYYREEENGRGNFPPRFSGLQFPNYSSELNVNALELDDSALYLCASSLSLAEQFFGPGTRLTVL.

The chain is built from TRBV6-1 and TRBJ2-2; 7 nucleotides agree with TRBD1. This CDR3 spans 16 amino acids. After removal of 1 base from V and 2 bases from J, the junction contained 4 bases not matched to a gene. Germline lookup yields CDR1 MNHNS and CDR2 SASEGT. The CDR3 region is CASSEVGQTNTGELFF. Here the CDR3 DNA reads TGTGCCAGCAGTGAAGTGGGACAGACTAACACCGGGGAGCTGTTTTTT.

This chain links TRBV6-5 with TRBJ1-2, with 11 bases identical to TRBD1. This CDR3 comprises 14 residues. The V segment lost 8 bases and the J segment 7 bases; nucleotides outside the gene matches: 9. Germline values: CDR1 MNHEY, CDR2 SVGAGI. The CDR3 is CASGTDGTGGGYTF. CDR3 in DNA: TGTGCCAGCGGGACTGACGGGACAGGGGGTGGCTACACCTTC.

The chain carries TRBV6-1 and TRBJ1-2; the match to TRBD1 covers 7 bases. This CDR3 has 15 residues. Trimming cost V 7 bases and J 4 bases; bases outside gene matches: 12. CDR1 is MNHNS and CDR2 is SASEGT in the germline V gene. The CDR3 sequence is CASNPRDSLSYGYTF. CDR3 in DNA: TGTGCCAGCAACCCTCGGGACAGCCTTTCCTATGGCTACACCTTC.

The J gene is TRBJ1-3, the V gene TRBV6-5, with a possible D match to TRBD1 (5 bases). Germline lookup yields CDR1 MNHEY and CDR2 SVGAGI. The CDR3 consists of 15 residues. The V and J ends lost 2 bases and 4 bases respectively, with 12 bases between them. The CDR3 nucleotides are TGTGCCAGCAGTTACGACCGGGCAGGGGGAAACACCATATATTTT. This codes for CASSYDRAGGNTIYF.

This clone is medium-sized (0.01 to 0.1%) in the sample. This chain joins TRBV13 and TRBJ2-3; a weak D match, TRBD2 (6 bases). Germline lookup yields CDR1 PRHDT and CDR2 FYEKMQ (reference sequence). Trimming pared 4 bases from V and 4 bases from J, leaving 21 bases between. This CDR3 has 17 residues. This CDR3 reads CASSSWEEGGLADTQYF. CDR3 nucleotide sequence: TGTGCCAGCAGCTCATGGGAGGAGGGTGGCTTAGCAGATACGCAGTATTTT.

This clone appeared once. The chain couples TRBV4-2 to TRBJ2-7, with D possibly TRBD1 on 6 matching bases. Trimming took off 0 bases at V and 0 bases at J, with 15 bases between the two ends. CDR3 length equals 17 residues. The V gene's germline CDR1 is LGHNA and CDR2 YNFKEQ. In DNA form, the CDR3 reads TGTGCCAGCAGCCAAGATGTGAGGACAGCTAGCTCCTACGAGCAGTACTTC. This codes for CASSQDVRTASSYEQYF.

This clone came up a few times. The V gene is TRBV11-3, the J gene TRBJ2-5, with 7 bases fitting TRBD2. This CDR3 has 14 residues. Per germline, CDR1 SGHNT and CDR2 YENEEA. V lost 4 bases to trimming and J lost 5 bases; unmatched junction nucleotides: 7. The CDR3 reads CASSWEREWETQYF. The CDR3 DNA reads as TGTGCCAGCAGCTGGGAGCGGGAATGGGAGACCCAGTACTTC.

The chain combines TRBV15 with TRBJ2-1; the D gene is possibly TRBD2 (6 bases). In germline, CDR1 is LNHNV, CDR2 YYDKDF (reference sequence). The V end was cut by 1 base, the J end by 2 bases, with 9 bases between. There are 15 residues in the CDR3. CDR3: CATSRGGDAYNEQFF. In DNA form, the CDR3 reads TGTGCCACCAGCAGAGGGGGGGACGCCTACAATGAGCAGTTCTTC.

V gene TRBV6-5 combines with J gene TRBJ1-2; perhaps TRBD1 as D (5 bases). V was cut by 8 bases and J by 13 bases, with 23 bases left in between. Germline CDR1 and CDR2: MNHEY and SVGAGI. The CDR3 consists of 13 residues. The CDR3 sequence: CASGAELHGAATF. CDR3 DNA: TGTGCCAGCGGGGCTGAGTTACACGGGGCGGCCACCTTC.

V usage is TRBV25-1 and J usage is TRBJ2-3; 10 bases match TRBD2. The CDR3 loop spans 16 amino acids. Germline V CDR1 and CDR2: MGHDK, SYGVNS. V lost 0 bases to trimming and J lost 5 bases; unmatched junction nucleotides: 5. This chain's CDR3 is CASSEYEREGRDTQYF. CDR3 coding DNA: TGTGCCAGCAGTGAATATGAGCGGGAGGGCCGAGATACGCAGTATTTT.